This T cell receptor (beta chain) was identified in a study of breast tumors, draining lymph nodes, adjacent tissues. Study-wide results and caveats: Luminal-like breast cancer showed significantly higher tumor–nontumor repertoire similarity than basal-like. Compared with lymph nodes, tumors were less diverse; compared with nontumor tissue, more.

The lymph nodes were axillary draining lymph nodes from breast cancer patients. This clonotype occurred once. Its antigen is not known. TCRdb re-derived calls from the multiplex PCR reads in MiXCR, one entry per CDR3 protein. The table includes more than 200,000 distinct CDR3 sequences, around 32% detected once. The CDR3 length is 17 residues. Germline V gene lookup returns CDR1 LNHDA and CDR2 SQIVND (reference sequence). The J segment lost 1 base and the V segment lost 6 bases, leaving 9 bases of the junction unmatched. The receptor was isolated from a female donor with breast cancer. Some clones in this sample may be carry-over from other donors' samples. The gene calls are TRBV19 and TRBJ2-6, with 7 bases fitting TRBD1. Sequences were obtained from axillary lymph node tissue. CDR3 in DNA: TGTGCCAGTAGACGTACAGGGGAAGCGTCTGGGGCCAACGTCCTGACTTTC. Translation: CASRRTGEASGANVLTF.